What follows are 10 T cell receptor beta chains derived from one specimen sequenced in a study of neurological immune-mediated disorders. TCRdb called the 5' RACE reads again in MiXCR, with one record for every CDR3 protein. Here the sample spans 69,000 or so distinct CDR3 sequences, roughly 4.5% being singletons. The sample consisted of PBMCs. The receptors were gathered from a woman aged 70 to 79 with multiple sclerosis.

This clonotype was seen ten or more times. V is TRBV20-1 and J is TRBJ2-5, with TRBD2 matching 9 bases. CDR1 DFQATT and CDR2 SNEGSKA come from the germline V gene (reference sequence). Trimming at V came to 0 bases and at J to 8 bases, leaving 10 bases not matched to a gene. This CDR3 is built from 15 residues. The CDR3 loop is CSARDWSSGDRTQYF. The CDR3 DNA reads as TGCAGTGCTAGAGATTGGTCTAGCGGGGATCGAACCCAGTACTTC.

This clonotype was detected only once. The CDR3, as DNA: TGTGCCAGCAGCTACAGCAGGGCCAATTCACCCCTCCACTTT. This translates into CASSYSRANSPLHF. J is TRBJ1-6 and V is TRBV7-8, with a weak D call TRBD1 (5 bases). The CDR3 is 14 residues long. The germline V and J ends were trimmed by 4 bases and 7 bases, with 11 bases remaining between them. Germline V CDR1 and CDR2: SGHVS, FQNEAQ.

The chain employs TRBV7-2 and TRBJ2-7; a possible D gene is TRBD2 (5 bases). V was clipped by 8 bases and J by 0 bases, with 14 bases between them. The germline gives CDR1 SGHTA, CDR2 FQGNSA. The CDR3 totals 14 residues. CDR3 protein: CASRPGGSSYEQYF. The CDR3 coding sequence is TGTGCCAGCCGCCCAGGAGGCAGCTCCTACGAGCAGTACTTC.

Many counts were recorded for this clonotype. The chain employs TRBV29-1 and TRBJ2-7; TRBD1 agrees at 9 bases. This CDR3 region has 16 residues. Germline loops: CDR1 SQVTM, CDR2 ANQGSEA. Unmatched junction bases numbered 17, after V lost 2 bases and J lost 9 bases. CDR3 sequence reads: CSVENRGRAGPGWQYF. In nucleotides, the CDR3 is TGCAGCGTTGAAAACAGGGGGCGAGCGGGACCAGGGTGGCAGTACTTC.

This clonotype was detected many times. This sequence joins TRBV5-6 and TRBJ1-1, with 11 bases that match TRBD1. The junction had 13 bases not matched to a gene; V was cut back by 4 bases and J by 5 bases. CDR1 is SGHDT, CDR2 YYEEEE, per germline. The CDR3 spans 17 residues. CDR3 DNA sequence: TGTGCCAGCAGCCCTGCGGGACAGGGGGTGGGGAGTACTGAAGCTTTCTTT. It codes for CASSPAGQGVGSTEAFF.

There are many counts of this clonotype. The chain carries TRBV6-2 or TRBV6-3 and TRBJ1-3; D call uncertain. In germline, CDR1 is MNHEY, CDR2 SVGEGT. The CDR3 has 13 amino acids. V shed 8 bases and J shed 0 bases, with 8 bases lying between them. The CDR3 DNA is TGTGCCAGCCTGGAATCCTCTGGAAACACCATATATTTT. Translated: CASLESSGNTIYF.

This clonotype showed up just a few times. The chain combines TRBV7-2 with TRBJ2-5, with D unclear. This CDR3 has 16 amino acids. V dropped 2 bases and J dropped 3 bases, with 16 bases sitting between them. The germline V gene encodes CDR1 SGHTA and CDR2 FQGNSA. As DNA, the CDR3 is TGTGCCAGCAGCTTATTCCAGAGTGTACTTAAAGAGACCCAGTACTTC. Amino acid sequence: CASSLFQSVLKETQYF.

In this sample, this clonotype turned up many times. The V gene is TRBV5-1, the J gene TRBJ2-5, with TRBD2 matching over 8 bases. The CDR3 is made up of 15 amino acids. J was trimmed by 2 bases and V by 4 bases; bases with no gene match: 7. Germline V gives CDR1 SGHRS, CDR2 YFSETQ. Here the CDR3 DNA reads TGCGCCAGCAGCACGCCGGGACTAGGACAAGAGACCCAGTACTTC. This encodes CASSTPGLGQETQYF.

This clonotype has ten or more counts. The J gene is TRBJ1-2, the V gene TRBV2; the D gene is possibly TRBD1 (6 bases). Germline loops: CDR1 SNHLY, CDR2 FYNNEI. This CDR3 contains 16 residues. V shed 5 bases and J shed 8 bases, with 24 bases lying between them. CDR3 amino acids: CASSTHAGGGREGYTF. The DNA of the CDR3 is TGTGCCAGCAGTACACACGCGGGTGGGGGGCGAGAAGGCTACACCTTC.

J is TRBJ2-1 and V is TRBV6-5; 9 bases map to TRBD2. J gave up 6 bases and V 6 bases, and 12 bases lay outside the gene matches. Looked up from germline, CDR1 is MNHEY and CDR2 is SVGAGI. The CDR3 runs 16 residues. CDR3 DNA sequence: TGTGCCAGCAGCTTCTTGGCGGGAGGGTATTCCAATGAGCAGTTCTTC. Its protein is CASSFLAGGYSNEQFF.